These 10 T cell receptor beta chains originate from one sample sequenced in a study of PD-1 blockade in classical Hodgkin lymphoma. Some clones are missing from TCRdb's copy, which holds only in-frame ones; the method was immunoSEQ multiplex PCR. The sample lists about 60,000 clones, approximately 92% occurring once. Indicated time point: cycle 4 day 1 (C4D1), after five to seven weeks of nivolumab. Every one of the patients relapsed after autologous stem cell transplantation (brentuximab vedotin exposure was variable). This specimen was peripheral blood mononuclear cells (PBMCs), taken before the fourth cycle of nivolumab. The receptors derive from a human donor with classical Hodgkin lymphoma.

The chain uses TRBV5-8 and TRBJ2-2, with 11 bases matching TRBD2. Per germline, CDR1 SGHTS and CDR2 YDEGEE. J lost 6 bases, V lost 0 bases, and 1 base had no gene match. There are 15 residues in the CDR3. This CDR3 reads CASSLGLAGPGELFF. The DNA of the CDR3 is TGTGCCAGCAGCTTGGGACTAGCGGGGCCCGGGGAGCTGTTTTTT.

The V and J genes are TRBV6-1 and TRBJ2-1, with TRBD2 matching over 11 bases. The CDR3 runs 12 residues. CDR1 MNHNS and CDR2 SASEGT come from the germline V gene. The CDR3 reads CAISGGADEQFF. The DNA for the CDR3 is TGTGCTATTAGCGGGGGGGCGGATGAGCAGTTCTTC.

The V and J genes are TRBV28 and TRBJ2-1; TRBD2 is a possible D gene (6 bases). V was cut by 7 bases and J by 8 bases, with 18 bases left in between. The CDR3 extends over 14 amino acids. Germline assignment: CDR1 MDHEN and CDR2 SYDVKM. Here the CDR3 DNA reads TGTGCCAGCAACACCCGACTAGTTCGAGATGAGCAGTTCTTC. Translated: CASNTRLVRDEQFF.

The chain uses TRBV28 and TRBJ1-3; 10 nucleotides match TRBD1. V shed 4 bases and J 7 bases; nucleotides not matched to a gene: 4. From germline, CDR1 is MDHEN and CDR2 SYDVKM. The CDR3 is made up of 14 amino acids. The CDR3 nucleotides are TGTGCCAGCAGTTCCCGGACAGGGGGGAACACCATATATTTT. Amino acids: CASSSRTGGNTIYF.

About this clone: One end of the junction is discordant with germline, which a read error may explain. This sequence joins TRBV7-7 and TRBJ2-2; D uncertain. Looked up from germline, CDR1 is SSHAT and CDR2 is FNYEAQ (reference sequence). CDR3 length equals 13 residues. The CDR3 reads CASSLAPYGELFF. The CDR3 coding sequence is TGTGCTAGCAGCTTAGCACCGTACGGGGAGCTGTTTTTT.

Here the CDR3 reads CASSTGTGVYVEQYF. The CDR3 nucleotides are TGTGCCAGCAGTACCGGGACAGGGGTCTACGTAGAGCAGTACTTC. V gene TRBV28 combines with J gene TRBJ2-7, with 10 positions matching TRBD1. With V trimmed by 5 bases and J by 7 bases, 11 bases remained unmatched. Germline loops: CDR1 MDHEN, CDR2 SYDVKM. The CDR3 covers 15 residues. Full variable domain (outside the CDR3, taken from reference TRBV28 and TRBJ2-7): DVKVTQSSRYLVKRTGEKVFLECVQDMDHENMFWYRQDPGLGLRLIYFSYDVKMKEKGDIPEGYSVSREKKERFSLILESASTNQTSMYLCASSTGTGVYVEQYFGPGTRLTVT.

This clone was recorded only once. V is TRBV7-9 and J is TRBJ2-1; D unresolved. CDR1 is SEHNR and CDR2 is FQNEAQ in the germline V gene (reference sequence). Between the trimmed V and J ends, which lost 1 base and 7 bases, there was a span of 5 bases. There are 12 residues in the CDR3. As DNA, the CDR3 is TGTGCCAGCAGCTTAGTACTAAATGAGCAGTTCTTC. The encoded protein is CASSLVLNEQFF.

The CDR3 DNA sequence: TGTGCCAGCAGTTATCAGTGGAGCATGAACACTGAAGCTTTCTTT. Protein: CASSYQWSMNTEAFF. The V call is TRBV6-5, the J call TRBJ1-1, with D unresolved. The CDR3 is made up of 15 amino acids. V was shortened by 3 bases and J by 0 bases, with 11 bases between the two germline ends. Germline lookup yields CDR1 MNHEY and CDR2 SVGAGI.

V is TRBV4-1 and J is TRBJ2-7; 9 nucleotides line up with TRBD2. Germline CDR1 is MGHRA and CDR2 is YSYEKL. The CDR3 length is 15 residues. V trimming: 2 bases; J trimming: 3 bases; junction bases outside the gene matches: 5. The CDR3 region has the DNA TGCGCCAGCAGCCAACTTAGCGGGAGTGGCTACGAGCAGTACTTC. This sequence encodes CASSQLSGSGYEQYF.

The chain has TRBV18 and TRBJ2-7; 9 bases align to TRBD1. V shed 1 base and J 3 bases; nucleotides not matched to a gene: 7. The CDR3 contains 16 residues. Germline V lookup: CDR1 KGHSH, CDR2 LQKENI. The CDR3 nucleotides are TGTGCCAGCTCACCACGGGGCGGGACAGGGCACTACGAGCAGTACTTC. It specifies CASSPRGGTGHYEQYF.